This TCR beta chain was found in a study of regulatory T cells in long-lasting Graves disease. Unmatched junction bases numbered 20, after V lost 5 bases and J lost 3 bases. The germline V gene has CDR1 SNHLY and CDR2 FYNNEI. The CDR3 runs to 19 residues. Researchers made TCR beta libraries by using iRepertoire HTBI primers and running Arm-PCR on CDR3 regions. TCRdb re-called the multiplex PCR reads through MiXCR, storing one row per CDR3 protein. Of 350,000 to 450,000 distinct CDR3 sequences listed, around 14% were seen once; the top ten hold around 15%. This clonotype was recorded at least ten times. Its target is unknown. The time point denotes: newly diagnosed GD, antithyroid drugs for less than 3 months. After RNA was extracted from PBMCs, the TCR library was made from it. Study-wide results and caveats: Those with persistent Graves' had less TCR diversity than newly diagnosed patients.

The same sample was also studied in work on T cells in Graves' hyperthyroidism and ophthalmopathy.

The sequencing used peripheral blood mononuclear cells (PBMCs), collected at new diagnosis, from a patient treated with antithyroid drugs. The V call is TRBV2, the J call TRBJ2-7, with 9 bases aligning to TRBD1. The receptor was isolated from a woman aged 25 to 45 with Graves disease. In nucleotides, the CDR3 is TGTGCCAGCAGTAGAAGGACCCCGAAACAGGACAGGGGATTCTACGAGCAGTACTTC. The encoded protein is CASSRRTPKQDRGFYEQYF.